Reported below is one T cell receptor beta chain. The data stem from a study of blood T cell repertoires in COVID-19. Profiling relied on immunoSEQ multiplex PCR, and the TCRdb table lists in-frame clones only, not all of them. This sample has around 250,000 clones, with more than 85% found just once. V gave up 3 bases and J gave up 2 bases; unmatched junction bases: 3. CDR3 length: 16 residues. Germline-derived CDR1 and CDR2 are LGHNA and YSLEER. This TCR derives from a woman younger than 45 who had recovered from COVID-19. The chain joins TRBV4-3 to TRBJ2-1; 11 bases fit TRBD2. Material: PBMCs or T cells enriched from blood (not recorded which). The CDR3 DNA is TGCGCCAGCAGCCATATAGCGGGAGGGACCTACAATGAGCAGTTCTTC. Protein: CASSHIAGGTYNEQFF.